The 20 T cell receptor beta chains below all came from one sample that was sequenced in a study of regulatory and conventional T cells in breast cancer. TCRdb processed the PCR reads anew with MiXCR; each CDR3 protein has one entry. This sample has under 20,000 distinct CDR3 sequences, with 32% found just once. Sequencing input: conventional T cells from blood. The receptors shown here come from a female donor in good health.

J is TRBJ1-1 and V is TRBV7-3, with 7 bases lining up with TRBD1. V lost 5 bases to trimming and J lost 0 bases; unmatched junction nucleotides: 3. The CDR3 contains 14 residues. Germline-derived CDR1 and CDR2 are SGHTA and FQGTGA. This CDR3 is CASSPQGMNTEAFF. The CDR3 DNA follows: TGTGCCAGCAGCCCACAGGGGATGAACACTGAAGCTTTCTTT.

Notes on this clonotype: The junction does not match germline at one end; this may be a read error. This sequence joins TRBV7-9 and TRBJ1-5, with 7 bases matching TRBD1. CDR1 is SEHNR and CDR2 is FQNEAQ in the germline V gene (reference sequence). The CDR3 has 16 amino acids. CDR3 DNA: TGTGCCGGCAGCTTAGGAACTGGACAGGTAAATCAGCCCCAGCATTTT. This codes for CAGSLGTGQVNQPQHF.

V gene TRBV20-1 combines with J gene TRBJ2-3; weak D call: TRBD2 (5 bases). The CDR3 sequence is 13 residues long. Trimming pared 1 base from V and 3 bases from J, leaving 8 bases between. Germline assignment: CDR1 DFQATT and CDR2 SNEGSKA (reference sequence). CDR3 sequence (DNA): TGCAGTGCTAGAGTAGGAGGTACAGATACGCAGTATTTT. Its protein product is CSARVGGTDTQYF.

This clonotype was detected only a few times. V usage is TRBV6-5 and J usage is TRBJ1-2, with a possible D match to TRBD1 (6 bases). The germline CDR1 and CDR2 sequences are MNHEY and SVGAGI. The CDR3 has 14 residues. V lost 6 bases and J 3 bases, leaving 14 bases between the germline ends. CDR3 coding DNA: TGTGCCAGCAGACCCACAGGGTTCGACTATGGCTACACCTTC. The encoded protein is CASRPTGFDYGYTF.

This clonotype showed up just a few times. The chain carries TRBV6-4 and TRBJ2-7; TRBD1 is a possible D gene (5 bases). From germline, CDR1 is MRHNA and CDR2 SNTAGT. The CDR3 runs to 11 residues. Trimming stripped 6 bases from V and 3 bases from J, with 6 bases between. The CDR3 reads CASRGVYEQYF. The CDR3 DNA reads TGTGCCAGCAGAGGGGTCTACGAGCAGTACTTC.

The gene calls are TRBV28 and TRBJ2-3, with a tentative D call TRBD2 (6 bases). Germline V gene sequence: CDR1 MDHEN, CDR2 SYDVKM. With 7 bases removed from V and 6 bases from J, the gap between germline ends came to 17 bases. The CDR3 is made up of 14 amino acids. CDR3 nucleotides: TGTGCCAGCACCCCGGGACTTTTCTCCGATACGCAGTATTTT. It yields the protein CASTPGLFSDTQYF.

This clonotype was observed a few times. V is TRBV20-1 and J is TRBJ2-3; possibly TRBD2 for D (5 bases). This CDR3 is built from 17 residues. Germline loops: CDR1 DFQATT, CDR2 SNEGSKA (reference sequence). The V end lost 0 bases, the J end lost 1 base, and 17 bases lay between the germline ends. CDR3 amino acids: CSARDMGAVVGTDTQYF. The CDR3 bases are TGCAGTGCTAGAGATATGGGAGCGGTGGTTGGCACAGATACGCAGTATTTT.

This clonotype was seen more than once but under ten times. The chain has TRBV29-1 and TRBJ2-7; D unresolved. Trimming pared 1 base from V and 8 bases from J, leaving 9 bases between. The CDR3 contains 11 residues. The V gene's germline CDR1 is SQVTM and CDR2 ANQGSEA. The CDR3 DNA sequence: TGCAGCGTTGAAGGGGTCCGTAAGCAGTACTTC. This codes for CSVEGVRKQYF.

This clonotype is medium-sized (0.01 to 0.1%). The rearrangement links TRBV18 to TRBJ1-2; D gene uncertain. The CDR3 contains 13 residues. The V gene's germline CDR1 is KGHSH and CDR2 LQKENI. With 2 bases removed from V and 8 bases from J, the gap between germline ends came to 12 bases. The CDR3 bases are TGTGCCAGCTCACCAAGAGAGGGCGAAGGCTACACCTTC. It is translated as CASSPREGEGYTF.

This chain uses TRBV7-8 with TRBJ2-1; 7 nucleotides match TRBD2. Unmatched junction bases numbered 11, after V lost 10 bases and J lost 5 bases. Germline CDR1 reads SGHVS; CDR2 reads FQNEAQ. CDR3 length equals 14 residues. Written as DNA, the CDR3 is TGTGCCACTGCTCGAGGGAGGGGAAACAATGAGCAGTTCTTC. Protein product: CATARGRGNNEQFF.

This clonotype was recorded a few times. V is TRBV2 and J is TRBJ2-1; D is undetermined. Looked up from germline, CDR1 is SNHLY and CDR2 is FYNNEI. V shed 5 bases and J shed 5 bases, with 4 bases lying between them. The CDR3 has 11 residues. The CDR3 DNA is TGTGCCAGCAGTCCGGACAATGAGCAGTTCTTC. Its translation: CASSPDNEQFF.

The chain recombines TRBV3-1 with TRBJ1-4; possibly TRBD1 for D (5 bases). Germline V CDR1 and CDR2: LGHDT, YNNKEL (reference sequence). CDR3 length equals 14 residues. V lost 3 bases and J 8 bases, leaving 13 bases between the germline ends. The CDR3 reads CASSQGAGPEKLFF. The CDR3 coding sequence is TGTGCCAGCAGCCAGGGAGCAGGGCCGGAAAAACTGTTTTTT.

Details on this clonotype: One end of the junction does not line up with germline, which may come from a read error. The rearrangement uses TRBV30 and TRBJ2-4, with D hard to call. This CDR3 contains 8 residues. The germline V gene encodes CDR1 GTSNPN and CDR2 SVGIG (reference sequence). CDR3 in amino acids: CAWSSWHF. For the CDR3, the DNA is TGTGCCTGGAGTAGCTGGCACTTC.

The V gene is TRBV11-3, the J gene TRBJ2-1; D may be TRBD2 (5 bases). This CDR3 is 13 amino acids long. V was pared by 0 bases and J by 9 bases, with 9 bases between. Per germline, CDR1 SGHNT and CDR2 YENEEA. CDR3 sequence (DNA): TGTGCCAGCAGCTTAGATTCGGGAACTGAGCAGTTCTTC. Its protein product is CASSLDSGTEQFF.

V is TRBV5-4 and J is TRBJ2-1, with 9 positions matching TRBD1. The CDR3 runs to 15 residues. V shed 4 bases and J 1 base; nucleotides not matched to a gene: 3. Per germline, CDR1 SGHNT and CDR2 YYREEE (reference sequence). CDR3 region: CASSPGTGSYNEQFF. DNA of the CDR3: TGTGCCAGCAGCCCCGGGACAGGGTCCTACAATGAGCAGTTCTTC.

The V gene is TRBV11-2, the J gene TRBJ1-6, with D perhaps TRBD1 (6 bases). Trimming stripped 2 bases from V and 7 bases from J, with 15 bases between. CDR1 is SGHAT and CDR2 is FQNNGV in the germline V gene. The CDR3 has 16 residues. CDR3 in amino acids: CASSLSGQISNSPLHF. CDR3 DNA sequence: TGTGCCAGCAGCTTATCCGGACAGATATCCAATTCACCCCTCCACTTT.

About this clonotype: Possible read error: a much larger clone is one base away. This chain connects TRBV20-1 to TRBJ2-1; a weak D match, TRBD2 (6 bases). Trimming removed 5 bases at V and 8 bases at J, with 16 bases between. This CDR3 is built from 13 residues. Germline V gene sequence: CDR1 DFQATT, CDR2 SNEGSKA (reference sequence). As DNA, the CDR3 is TGCAGTGCTCCCACCCAGGGAGGCGATGAGCAGTTCTTC. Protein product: CSAPTQGGDEQFF.

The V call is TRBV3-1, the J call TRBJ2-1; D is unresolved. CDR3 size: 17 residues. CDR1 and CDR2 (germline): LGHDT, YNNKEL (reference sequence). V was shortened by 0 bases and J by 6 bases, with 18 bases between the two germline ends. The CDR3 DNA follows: TGTGCCAGCAGCCAAGATCCTACTACCAGGACGGGCAATGAGCAGTTCTTC. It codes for CASSQDPTTRTGNEQFF.

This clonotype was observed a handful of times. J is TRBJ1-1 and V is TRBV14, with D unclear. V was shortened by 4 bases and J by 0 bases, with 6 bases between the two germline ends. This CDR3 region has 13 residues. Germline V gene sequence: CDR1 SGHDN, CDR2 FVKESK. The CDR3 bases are TGTGCCAGCAGCCCGTCCATGAACACTGAAGCTTTCTTT. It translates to CASSPSMNTEAFF.

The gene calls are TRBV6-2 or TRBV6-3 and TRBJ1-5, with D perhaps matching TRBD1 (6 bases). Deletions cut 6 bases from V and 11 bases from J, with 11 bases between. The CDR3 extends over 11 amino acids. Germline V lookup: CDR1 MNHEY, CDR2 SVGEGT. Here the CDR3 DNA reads TGTGCCAGCAGCCAGGGGTCCTCCCAGCATTTT. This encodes CASSQGSSQHF.